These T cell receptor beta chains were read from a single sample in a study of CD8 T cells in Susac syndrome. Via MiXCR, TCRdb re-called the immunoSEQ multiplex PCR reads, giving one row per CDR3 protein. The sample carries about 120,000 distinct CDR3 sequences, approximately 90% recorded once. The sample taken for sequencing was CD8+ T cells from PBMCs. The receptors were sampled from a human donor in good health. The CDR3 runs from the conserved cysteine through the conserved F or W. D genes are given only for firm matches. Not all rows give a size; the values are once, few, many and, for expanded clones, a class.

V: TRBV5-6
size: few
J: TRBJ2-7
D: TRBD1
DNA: TGTGCCAGCAGTCCAGACAGGGGGCTCCTTGAGCAGTACTTC
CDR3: CASSPDRGLLEQYF

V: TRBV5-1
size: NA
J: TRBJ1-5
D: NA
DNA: TGCGCCAGCAGCTTGGTGCCGGAGAGCAATCAGCCCCAGCATTTT
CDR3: CASSLVPESNQPQHF

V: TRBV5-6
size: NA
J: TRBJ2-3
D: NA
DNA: TGTGCCAGCAGCTTCCGAAGGGAATCCGCAGATACGCAGTATTTT
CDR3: CASSFRRESADTQYF

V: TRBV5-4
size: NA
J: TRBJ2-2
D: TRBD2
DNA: TGTGCCAGCAGCTCCGGGACTAGCGGGAGTATCACCGGGGAGCTGTTTTTT
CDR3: CASSSGTSGSITGELFF

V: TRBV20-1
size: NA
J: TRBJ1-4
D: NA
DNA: TGCAGTGCCGGAAATCCAAGGGAAAGTAATGAAAAACTGTTTTTT
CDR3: CSAGNPRESNEKLFF

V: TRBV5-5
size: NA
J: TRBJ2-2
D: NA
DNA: TGTGCCAGCAGCTTTGGTTCCCCCAAGGACGGGGAGCTGTTTTTT
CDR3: CASSFGSPKDGELFF

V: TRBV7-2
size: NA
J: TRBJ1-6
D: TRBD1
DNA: TGTGCCAGCAGCTTAGGAACAGGGGTGGCACCCCTCCACTTT
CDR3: CASSLGTGVAPLHF

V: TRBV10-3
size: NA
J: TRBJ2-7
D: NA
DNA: TGTGCCATCAGCCCTCCAACTGGTTACGAGCAGTACTTC
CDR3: CAISPPTGYEQYF

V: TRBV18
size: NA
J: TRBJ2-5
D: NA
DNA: TGTGCCAGCTCCTTTTCCCAGGTTGTCGGAGAACGAGAGACCCAGTACTTC
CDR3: CASSFSQVVGERETQYF

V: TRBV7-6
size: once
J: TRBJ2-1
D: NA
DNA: TGTGCCAGCAGCTTAGCGGGACAGCGGGGGTACAATGAGCAGTTCTTC
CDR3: CASSLAGQRGYNEQFF

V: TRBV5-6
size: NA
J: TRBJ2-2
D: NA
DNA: TGTGCCAGCAGCGCGACACGAACAATAAACACCGGGGAGCTGTTTTTT
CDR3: CASSATRTINTGELFF

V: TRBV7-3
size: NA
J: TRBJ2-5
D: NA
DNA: TGTGCCAGCAGCAGAACAGGGAGAGGGGTAGGAGAGACCCAGTACTTC
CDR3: CASSRTGRGVGETQYF

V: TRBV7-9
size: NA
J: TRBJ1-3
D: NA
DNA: TGTGCCAGCAGAGCGGGAAACACCATATATTTT
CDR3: CASRAGNTIYF

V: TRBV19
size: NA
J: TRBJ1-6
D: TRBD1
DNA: TGTGCCAGTAGTATAAGCCACAGGGGCTCCTATAATTCACCCCTCCACTTT
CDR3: CASSISHRGSYNSPLHF

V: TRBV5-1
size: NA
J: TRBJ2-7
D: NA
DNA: TGCGCCAGTACGGACAGCTTGGCCTACGAGCAGTACTTC
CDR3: CASTDSLAYEQYF

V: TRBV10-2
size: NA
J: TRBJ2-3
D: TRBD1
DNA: TGCGCCAGCAGCGAACAGGGACAGGGACAGAATTTT
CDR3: CASSEQGQGQNF

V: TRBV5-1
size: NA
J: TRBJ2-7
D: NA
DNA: TGCGCCAGCAGCTTGGACACCTACGAGCAGTACTTC
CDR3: CASSLDTYEQYF

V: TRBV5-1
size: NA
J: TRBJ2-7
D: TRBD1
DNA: TGCGCCAGCAGCTCGCCGGGGACAGGGAAGTCCTACGAGCAGTACTTC
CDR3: CASSSPGTGKSYEQYF

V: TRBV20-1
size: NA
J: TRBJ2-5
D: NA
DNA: TGCAGCCGGCGGAGGGCCGACCCCAGGGGCACCCAAGAGACCCAGTACTTC
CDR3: CSRRRADPRGTQETQYF

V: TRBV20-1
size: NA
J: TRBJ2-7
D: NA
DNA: TGCAGTGCTAGCGACTTAGGACAGAGGGTCTACGAGCAGTACTTC
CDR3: CSASDLGQRVYEQYF

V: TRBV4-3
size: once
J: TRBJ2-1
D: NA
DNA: TGCGCCAGCAGCCCTTACGAAAGCTATGAGCAGTTCTTC
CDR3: CASSPYESYEQFF

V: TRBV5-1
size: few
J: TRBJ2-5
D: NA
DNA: TGCGCCAGCAGCTTGGGGCGCGAGACCCAGTACTTC
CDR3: CASSLGRETQYF

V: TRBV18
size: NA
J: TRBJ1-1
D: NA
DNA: TGTGCCAGCTCACCAGTCGGGGGCGAGACTGAAGCTTTCTTT
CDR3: CASSPVGGETEAFF

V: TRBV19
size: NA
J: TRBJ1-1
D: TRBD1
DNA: TGTGCCAGTCACACAGGGGGCACTGAAGCTTTCTTT
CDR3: CASHTGGTEAFF

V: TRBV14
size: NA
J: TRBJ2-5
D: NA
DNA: TGTGCCAGCAGCCCGCGGCGGGGAAGGGAGACCCAGTACTTC
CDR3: CASSPRRGRETQYF

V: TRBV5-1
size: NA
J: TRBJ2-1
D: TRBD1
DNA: TGCGCCAGCAGCTCCGGGACAGGCCCCTACAATGAGCAGTTCTTC
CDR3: CASSSGTGPYNEQFF

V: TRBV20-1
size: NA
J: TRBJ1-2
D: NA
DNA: TGCAGTGCTAGAAGGGTCGGGAGGGGGTATGGCTACACCTTC
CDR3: CSARRVGRGYGYTF

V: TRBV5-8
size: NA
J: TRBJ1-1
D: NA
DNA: TGTGCCAGCAGTTTGGTTGCTGAAGCTTTCTTT
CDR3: CASSLVAEAFF

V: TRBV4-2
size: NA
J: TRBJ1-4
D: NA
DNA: TGTGCCAGCAGCCAAGCCAGACAGGCGCCCCGGTTAGCAACTAATGAAAAACTGTTTTTT
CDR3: CASSQARQAPRLATNEKLFF

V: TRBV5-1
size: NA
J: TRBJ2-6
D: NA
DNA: TGCGCCAGCGCCGTCGAGCAGGGAGCCGTCCTGACTTTC
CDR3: CASAVEQGAVLTF

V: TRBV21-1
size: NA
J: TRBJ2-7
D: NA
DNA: TGTGCCAGCAGCTTAGCGGGAGTCTCCTACGAGCAGTACTTC
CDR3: CASSLAGVSYEQYF

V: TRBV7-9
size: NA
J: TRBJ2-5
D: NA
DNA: TGTGCCAGCAGCTTAGACCTAGGGCTGTTTCAAGAGACCCAGTACTTC
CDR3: CASSLDLGLFQETQYF

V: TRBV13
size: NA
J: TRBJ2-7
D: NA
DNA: TGTGCCAGCAGCGCGCGACCAGGGGACCCAATCTCCTACGAGCAGTACTTC
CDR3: CASSARPGDPISYEQYF

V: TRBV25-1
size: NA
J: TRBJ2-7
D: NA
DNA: TGTGCCAGCAACTCACAGGGTTACGAGCAGTACTTC
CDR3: CASNSQGYEQYF

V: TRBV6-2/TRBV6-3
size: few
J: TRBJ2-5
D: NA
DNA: TGTGCCAGCAGCCGACCCGCTGACAGGCAGGAAGATTCCCAGTACTTC
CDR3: CASSRPADRQEDSQYF

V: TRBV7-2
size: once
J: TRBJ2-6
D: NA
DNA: TGTGCCAGCAGCTTTACGAGATCTGGGGCCAACGTCCTGACTTTC
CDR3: CASSFTRSGANVLTF

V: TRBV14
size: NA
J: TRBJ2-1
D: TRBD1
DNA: TGTGCCAGCAGCTACACGAGGGACAGGGTAGATGAGCAGTTCTTC
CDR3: CASSYTRDRVDEQFF

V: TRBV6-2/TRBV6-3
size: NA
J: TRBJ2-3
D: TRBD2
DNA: TGTGCCAGCAGTCCGATGACTAGCGGGAGGTCAGATACGCAGTATTTT
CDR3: CASSPMTSGRSDTQYF

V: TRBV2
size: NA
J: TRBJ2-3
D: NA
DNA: TGTGCCAGCGGTCTGGGATTAGATACGCAGTATTTT
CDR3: CASGLGLDTQYF

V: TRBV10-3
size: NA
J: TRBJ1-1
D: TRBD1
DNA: TGTGCCATCAGTGAAGGGGACAGGGGGTTTACTGAAGCTTTCTTT
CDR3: CAISEGDRGFTEAFF

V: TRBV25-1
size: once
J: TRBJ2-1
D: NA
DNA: TGTGCCAGCAGTCCCGGGCAAAACAATGAGCAGTTCTTC
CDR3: CASSPGQNNEQFF

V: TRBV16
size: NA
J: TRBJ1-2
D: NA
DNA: TGTGCCAGCAGCCAAATCTCCCGGGATGTCGGCTACACCTTC
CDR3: CASSQISRDVGYTF

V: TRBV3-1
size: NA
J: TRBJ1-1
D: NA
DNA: TGTGCCAGCAGCCAAGATGGGACACCGACTGAAGCTTTCTTT
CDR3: CASSQDGTPTEAFF

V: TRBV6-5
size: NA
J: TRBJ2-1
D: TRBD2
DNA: TGTGCCAGCAGTCACTCTAGCGGGTTCCCGTACAATGAGCAGTTCTTC
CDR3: CASSHSSGFPYNEQFF

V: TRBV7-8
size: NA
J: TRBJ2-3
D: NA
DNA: TGTGCCAGCAGTCGGCTTCTGGGAGTGAGCACAGATACGCAGTATTTT
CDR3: CASSRLLGVSTDTQYF

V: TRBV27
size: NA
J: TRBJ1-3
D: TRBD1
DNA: TGTGCCAGCAGCCGATACAGGGGTGACTCTGGAAACACCATATATTTT
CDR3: CASSRYRGDSGNTIYF

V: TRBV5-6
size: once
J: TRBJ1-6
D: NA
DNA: TGTGCCAGCAGCCACTCCGGGGCAACCTATAATTCACCCCTCCACTTT
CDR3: CASSHSGATYNSPLHF

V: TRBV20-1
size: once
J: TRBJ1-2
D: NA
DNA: TGCAGTGCGCGCTCCGGGCAGGGCTCAAGCTATGGCTACACCTTC
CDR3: CSARSGQGSSYGYTF

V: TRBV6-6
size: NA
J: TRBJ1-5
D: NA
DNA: TGTGCCAGCAGTTATCTGGCAGGGAATCAGCCCCAGCATTTT
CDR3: CASSYLAGNQPQHF

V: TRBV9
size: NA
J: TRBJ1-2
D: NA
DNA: TGTGCCAGCACCCAATCGACCTCGGACACCTATGGCTACACCTTC
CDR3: CASTQSTSDTYGYTF

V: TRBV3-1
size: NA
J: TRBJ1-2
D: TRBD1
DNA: TGTGCCAGCAGCCCTAAATTCGACAGGGAGCGTCATGGCTACACCTTC
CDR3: CASSPKFDRERHGYTF

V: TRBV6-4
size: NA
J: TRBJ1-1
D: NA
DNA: TGTGCCAGCAGTGACTCGCATGGGAACACTGAAGCTTTCTTT
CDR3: CASSDSHGNTEAFF

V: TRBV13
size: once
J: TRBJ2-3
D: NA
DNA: TGTGCCAGCAGCCATAGCCTCGAGGAAGATACGCAGTATTTT
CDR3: CASSHSLEEDTQYF

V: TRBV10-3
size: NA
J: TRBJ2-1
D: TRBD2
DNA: TGTGCCGTGGGGGGGGACCTAAGCTCCTACAATGAGCAGTTCTTC
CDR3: CAVGGDLSSYNEQFF

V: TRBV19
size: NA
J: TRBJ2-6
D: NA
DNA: TGTGCCAGTAGTATTTCGCCTGGGGCCAACGTCCTGACTTTC
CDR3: CASSISPGANVLTF

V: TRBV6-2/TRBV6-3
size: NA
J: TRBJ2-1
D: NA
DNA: TGTGCCAGCAGAGAGATGGGTGAGCAGTTCTTC
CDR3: CASREMGEQFF

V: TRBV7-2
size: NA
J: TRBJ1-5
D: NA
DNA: TGTGCCAGCAGTCCAGGGGAGGTGGGGCCCCAGCATTTT
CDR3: CASSPGEVGPQHF

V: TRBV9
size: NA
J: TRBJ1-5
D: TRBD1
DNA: TGTGCCAGCAGCCTGGGACAGAACAATCAGCCCCAGCATTTT
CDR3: CASSLGQNNQPQHF

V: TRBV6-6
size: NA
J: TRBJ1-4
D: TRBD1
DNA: TGTGCCAGCAGTAGGGGACAGGGAGGAACTAATGAAAAACTGTTTTTT
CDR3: CASSRGQGGTNEKLFF

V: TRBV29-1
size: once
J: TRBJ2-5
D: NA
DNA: TGCAGCGTTTGGAACGGTCAAGAGACCCAGTACTTC
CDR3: CSVWNGQETQYF